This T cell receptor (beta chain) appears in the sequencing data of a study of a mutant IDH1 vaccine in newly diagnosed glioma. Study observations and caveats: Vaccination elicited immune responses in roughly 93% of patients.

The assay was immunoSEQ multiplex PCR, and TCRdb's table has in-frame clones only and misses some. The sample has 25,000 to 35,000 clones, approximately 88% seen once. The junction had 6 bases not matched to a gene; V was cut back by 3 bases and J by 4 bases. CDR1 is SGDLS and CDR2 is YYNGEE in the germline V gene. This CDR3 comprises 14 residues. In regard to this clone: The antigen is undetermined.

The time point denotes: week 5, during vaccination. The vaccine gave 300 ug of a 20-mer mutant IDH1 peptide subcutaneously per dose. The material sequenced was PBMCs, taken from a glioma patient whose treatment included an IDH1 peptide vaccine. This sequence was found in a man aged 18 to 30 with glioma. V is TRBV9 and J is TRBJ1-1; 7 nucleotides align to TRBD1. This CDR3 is CASSGDSLSTEAFF. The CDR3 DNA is TGTGCCAGCAGCGGGGACAGCCTGAGCACTGAAGCTTTCTTT.